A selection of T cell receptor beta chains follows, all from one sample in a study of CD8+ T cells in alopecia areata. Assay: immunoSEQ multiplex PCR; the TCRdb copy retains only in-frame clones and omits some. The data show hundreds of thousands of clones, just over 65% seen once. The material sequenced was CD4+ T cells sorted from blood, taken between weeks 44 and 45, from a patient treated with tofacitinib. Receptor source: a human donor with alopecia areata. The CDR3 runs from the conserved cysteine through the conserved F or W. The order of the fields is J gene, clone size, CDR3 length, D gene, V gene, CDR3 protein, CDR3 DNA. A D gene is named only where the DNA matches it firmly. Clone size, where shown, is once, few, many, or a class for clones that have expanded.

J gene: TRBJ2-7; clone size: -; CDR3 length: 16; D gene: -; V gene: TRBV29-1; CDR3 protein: CSVEDRGTLSTYEQYF; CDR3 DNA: TGCAGCGTTGAAGATCGCGGGACATTAAGCACCTACGAGCAGTACTTC
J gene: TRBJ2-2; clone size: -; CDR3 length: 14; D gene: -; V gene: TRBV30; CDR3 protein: CAWTSTIGARELFF; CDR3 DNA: TGTGCCTGGACCTCGACCATAGGTGCGAGGGAGCTGTTTTTT
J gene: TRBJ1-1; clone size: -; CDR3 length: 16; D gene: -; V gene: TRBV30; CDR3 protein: CAWKQHPLNMNTEAFF; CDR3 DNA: TGTGCCTGGAAACAGCACCCACTCAACATGAACACTGAAGCTTTCTTT
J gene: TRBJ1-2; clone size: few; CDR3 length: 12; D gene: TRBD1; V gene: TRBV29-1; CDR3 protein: CSVGQGSYGYTF; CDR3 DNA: TGCAGCGTTGGACAGGGTAGTTATGGCTACACCTTC
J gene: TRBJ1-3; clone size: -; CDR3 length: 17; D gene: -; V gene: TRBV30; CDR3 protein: CAWTGADILLSGNTIYF; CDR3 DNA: TGTGCCTGGACAGGGGCTGACATCCTCCTCTCTGGAAACACCATATATTTT
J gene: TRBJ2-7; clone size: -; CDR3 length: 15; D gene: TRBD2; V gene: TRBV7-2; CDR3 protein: CASSPGLAYSYEQYF; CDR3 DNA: TGTGCCAGCAGCCCCGGACTAGCGTACTCCTACGAGCAGTACTTC
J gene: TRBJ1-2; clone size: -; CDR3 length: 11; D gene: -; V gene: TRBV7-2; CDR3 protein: CASSPKDGYTF; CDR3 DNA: TGTGCCAGCAGCCCGAAGGACGGCTACACCTTC
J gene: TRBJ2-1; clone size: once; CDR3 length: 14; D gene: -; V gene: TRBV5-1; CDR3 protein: CASSLTGGANEQFF; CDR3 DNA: TGCGCCAGCAGCTTGACTGGAGGGGCGAATGAGCAGTTCTTC
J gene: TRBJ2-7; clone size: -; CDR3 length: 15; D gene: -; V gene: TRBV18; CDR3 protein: CASSPNPGSSYEQYF; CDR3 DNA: TGTGCCAGCTCACCAAACCCGGGCAGCTCCTACGAGCAGTACTTC
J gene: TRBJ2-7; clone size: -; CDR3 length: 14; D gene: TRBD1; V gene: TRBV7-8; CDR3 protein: CASIDRDRVNEQYF; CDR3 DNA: TGTGCCAGCATCGACCGGGACAGGGTTAACGAGCAGTACTTC
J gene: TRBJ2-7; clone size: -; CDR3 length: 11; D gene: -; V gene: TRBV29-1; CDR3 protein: CSVKGEYEQYF; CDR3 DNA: TGCAGCGTTAAAGGGGAATACGAGCAGTACTTC
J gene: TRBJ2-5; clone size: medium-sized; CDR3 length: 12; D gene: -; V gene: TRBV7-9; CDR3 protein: CASSLLRETQYF; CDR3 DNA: TGTGCCAGCAGCTTATTGAGAGAGACCCAGTACTTC
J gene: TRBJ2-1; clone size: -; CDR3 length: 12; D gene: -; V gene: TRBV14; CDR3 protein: CASSQAGVMQFF; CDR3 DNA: TGTGCCAGCAGCCAAGCGGGGGTGATGCAGTTCTTC
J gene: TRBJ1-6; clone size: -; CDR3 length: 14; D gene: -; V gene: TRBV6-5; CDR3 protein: CASSWPGKESPLHF; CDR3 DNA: TGTGCCAGCAGTTGGCCAGGGAAGGAATCACCCCTCCACTTT
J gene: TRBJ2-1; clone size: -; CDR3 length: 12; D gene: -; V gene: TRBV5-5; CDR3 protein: CASSIRQREQFF; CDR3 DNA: TGTGCCAGCAGCATAAGACAGCGGGAGCAGTTCTTC
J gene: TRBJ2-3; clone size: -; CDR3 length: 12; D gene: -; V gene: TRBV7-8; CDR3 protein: CASSLTADTQYF; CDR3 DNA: TGTGCCAGCAGCTTGACAGCAGATACGCAGTATTTT
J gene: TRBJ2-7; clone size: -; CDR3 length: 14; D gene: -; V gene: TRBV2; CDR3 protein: CASMRRQSAYEQYF; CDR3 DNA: TGTGCCAGCATGAGGAGACAGAGTGCCTACGAGCAGTACTTC
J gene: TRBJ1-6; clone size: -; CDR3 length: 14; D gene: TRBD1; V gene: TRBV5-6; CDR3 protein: CASSFGTGGSPLHF; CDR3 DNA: TGTGCCAGCAGCTTCGGGACAGGCGGGTCACCCCTCCACTTT
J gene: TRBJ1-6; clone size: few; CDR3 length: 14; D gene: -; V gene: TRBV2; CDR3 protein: CASSRDGYNSPLHF; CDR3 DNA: TGTGCCAGCAGCCGGGACGGCTATAATTCACCCCTCCACTTT
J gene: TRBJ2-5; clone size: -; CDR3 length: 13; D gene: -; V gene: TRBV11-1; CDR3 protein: CASSLGVQETQYF; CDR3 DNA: TGTGCCAGCAGCTTAGGGGTCCAAGAGACCCAGTACTTC
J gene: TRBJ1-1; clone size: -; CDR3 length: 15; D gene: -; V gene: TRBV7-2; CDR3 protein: CASSLEPGGDTEAFF; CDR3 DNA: TGTGCCAGCAGCTTAGAGCCGGGCGGGGACACTGAAGCTTTCTTT
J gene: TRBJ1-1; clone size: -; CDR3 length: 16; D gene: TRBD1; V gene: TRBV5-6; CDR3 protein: CASSWGTGAMNTEAFF; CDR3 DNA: TGTGCCAGCAGCTGGGGGACAGGGGCCATGAACACTGAAGCTTTCTTT
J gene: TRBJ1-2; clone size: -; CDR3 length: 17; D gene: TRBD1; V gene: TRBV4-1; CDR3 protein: CASSLRGTGEVSYGYTF; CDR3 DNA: TGCGCCAGCAGCCTCCGGGGTACAGGGGAGGTTAGCTATGGCTACACCTTC
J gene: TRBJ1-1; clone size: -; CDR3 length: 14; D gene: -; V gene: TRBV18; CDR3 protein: CASSPGGRVTEAFF; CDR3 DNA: TGTGCCAGCTCACCTGGCGGCAGGGTGACTGAAGCTTTCTTT
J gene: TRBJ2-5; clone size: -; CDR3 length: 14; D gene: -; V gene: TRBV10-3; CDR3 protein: CAISESRGQETQYF; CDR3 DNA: TGTGCCATCAGTGAGTCGAGGGGCCAAGAGACCCAGTACTTC
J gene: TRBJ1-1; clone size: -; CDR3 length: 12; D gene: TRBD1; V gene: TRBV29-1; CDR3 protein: CSVIQGITEAFF; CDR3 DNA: TGCAGCGTCATACAGGGGATTACTGAAGCTTTCTTT
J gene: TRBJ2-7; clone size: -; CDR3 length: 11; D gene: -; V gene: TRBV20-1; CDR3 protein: CSAWGTYEQYF; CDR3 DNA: TGCAGTGCTTGGGGGACCTACGAGCAGTACTTC
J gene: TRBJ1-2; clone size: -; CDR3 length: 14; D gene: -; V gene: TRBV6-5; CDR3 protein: CASSRLWGDYGYTF; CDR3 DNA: TGTGCCAGCAGTAGACTGTGGGGCGACTATGGCTACACCTTC
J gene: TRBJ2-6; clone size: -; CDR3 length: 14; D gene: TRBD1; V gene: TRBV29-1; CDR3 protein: CSVNRDREVCVLTF; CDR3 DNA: TGCAGCGTTAACCGGGACAGGGAGGTATGCGTCCTGACTTTC
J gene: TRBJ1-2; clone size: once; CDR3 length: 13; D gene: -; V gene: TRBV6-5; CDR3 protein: CASSYDRAYGYTF; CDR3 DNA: TGTGCCAGCAGTTATGACAGAGCCTATGGCTACACCTTC
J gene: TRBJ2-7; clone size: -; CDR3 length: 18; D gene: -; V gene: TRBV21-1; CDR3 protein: CASNSDGSWTSGSYEQYF; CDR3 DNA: TGTGCCAGCAACTCCGATGGCTCGTGGACTAGCGGTTCCTACGAGCAGTACTTC
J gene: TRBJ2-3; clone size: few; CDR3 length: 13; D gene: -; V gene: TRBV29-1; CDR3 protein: CSVESQVGDTQYF; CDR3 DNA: TGCAGCGTTGAGTCGCAAGTGGGCGATACGCAGTATTTT
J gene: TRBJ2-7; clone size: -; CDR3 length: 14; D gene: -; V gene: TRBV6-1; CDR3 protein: CASKKLETNYEQYF; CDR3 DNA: TGTGCCAGCAAGAAGTTGGAGACTAACTACGAGCAGTACTTC
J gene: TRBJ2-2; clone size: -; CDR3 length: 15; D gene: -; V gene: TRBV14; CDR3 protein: CASSPLGGVTGELFF; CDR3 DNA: TGTGCCAGCAGCCCCTTAGGTGGGGTCACCGGGGAGCTGTTTTTT
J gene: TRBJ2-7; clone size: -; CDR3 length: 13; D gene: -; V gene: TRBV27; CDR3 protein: CASSFSAGYEQYF; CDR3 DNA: TGTGCCAGCAGTTTTTCCGCAGGCTACGAGCAGTACTTC
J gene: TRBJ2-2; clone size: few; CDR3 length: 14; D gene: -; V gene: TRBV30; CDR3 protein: CAWNPDTNTGELFF; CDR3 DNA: TGTGCCTGGAACCCGGACACGAACACCGGGGAGCTGTTTTTT
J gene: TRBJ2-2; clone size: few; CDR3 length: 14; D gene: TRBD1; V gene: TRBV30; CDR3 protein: CASDGTANTGELFF; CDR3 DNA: TGTGCCTCAGACGGGACAGCGAACACCGGGGAGCTGTTTTTT
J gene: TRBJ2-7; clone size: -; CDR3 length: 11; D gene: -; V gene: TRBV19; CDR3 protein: CASSKGGEQYF; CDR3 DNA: TGTGCCAGTAGTAAAGGGGGCGAGCAGTACTTC
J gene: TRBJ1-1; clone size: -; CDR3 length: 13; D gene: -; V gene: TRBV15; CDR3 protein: CATSRNTDGQLFF; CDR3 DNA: TGTGCCACCAGCAGAAATACGGACGGACAGCTGTTCTTT
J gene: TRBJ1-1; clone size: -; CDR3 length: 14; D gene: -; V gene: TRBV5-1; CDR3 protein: CASSFKVGYTEAFF; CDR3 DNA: TGCGCCAGCAGCTTCAAGGTTGGGTACACTGAAGCTTTCTTT
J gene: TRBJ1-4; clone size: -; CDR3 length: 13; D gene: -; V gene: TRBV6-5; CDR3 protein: CASSSDGGEKLFF; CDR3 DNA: TGTGCCAGCAGTTCGGACGGAGGCGAAAAACTGTTTTTT
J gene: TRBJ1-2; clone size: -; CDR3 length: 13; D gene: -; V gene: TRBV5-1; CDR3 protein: CASSLDVEYGYTF; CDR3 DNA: TGCGCCAGCAGCTTGGATGTGGAATATGGCTACACCTTC
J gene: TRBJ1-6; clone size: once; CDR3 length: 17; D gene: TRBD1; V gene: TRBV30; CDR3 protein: CAWSTRGGGFRNSPLHF; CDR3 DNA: TGTGCCTGGAGTACCCGGGGAGGGGGCTTTCGGAATTCACCCCTCCACTTT
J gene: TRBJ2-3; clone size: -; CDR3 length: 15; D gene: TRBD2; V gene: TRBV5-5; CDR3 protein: CASSARTSKGDTQYF; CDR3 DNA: TGTGCCAGCAGCGCTCGGACTAGCAAGGGAGATACGCAGTATTTT
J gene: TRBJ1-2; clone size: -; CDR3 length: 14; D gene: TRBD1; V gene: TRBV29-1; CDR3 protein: CSVEIPGTDYGYTF; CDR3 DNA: TGCAGCGTTGAAATTCCCGGGACAGACTATGGCTACACCTTC
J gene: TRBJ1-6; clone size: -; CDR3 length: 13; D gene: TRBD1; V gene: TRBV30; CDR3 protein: CAWTDRADSPLHF; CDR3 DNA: TGTGCCTGGACTGACAGGGCGGATTCACCCCTCCACTTT